This TCR beta chain was sequenced for a study of CD8 T cells in Susac syndrome. While CD8+ and CD4+ T cells were isolated negatively, TEMRA cells were enriched by FACS. The V gene's germline CDR1 is DFQATT and CDR2 SNEGSKA (reference sequence). This CDR3 is 16 amino acids long. Trimming shortened V by 0 bases and J by 3 bases, and 15 bases separated the two germline ends. The RNA input was about 0.5 to 1 ug, and it was reverse transcribed with random hexamers. In TCRdb, the immunoSEQ multiplex PCR reads were re-called with MiXCR into one record per CDR3 protein. The sample has roughly 300,000 distinct CDR3 sequences; approximately 81% are singletons.

This clonotype was obtained from a human donor with multiple sclerosis. The V gene is TRBV20-1, the J gene TRBJ2-1; possibly TRBD1 for D (6 bases). Sequencing was carried out using CD8+ T cells from PBMCs. CDR3 protein: CSARDKRTAIYNEQFF. CDR3 sequence (DNA): TGCAGTGCTAGAGATAAGAGGACAGCTATCTACAATGAGCAGTTCTTC.